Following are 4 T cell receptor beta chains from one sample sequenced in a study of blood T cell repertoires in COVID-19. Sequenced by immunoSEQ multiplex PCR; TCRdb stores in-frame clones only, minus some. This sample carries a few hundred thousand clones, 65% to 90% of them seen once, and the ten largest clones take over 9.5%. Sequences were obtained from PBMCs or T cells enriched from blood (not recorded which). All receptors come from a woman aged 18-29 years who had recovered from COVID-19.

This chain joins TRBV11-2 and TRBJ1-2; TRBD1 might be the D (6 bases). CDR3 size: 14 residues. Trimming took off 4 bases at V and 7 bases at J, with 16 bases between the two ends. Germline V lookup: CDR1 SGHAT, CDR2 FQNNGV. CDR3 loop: CASSSEQGYGGYTF. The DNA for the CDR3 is TGTGCCAGCAGCTCGGAACAGGGTTATGGTGGCTACACCTTC.

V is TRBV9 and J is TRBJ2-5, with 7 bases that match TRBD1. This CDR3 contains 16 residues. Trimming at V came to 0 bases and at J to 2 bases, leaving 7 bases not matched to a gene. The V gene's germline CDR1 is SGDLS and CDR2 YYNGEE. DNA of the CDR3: TGTGCCAGCAGCGTAGCTACTAGGGGACAGCAAGAGACCCAGTACTTC. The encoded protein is CASSVATRGQQETQYF.

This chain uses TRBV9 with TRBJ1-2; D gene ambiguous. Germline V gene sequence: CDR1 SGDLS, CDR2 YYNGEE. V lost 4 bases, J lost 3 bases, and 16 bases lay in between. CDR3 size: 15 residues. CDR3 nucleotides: TGTGCCAGCAGCCCCGACCCCGGCGGGGACTATGGCTACACCTTC. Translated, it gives CASSPDPGGDYGYTF.

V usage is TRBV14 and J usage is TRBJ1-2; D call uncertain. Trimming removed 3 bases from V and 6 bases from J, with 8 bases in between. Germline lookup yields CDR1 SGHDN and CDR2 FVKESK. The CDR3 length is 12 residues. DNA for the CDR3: TGTGCCAGCAGCCAGTATGGGCATGGCTACACCTTC. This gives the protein CASSQYGHGYTF.